The rows below give T cell receptor beta chains drawn from one sample of a study of T cells after yellow fever vaccination. TCRdb ran MiXCR on the 5' RACE reads and lists one entry per CDR3 protein. The table has approximately 150,000 distinct CDR3 sequences, over 7% seen once. The material was CD8+ T cells sorted from PBMCs, obtained 45 days after the yellow fever booster vaccination. Source of these receptors: a young man who received the YFV17D yellow fever vaccine. Each CDR3 is given without its conserved first and last residue.

V: TRBV6-5
CDR3: ASSYSPWRGYQETQY

V: TRBV4-1
CDR3: ASSQDLTNEKLF

V: TRBV4-3
CDR3: ASSRLRGAVNGYT

V: TRBV6-2/TRBV6-3
CDR3: ASSYSPGEGDGYT

V: TRBV5-4
CDR3: ASSFWGMNTEAF

V: TRBV12-3/TRBV12-4
CDR3: ASTLSEGGHQPQH

V: TRBV6-2/TRBV6-3
CDR3: ASNGGSPDTQY

V: TRBV4-1
CDR3: ASSPGTRGRETQY

V: TRBV6-5
CDR3: ASSYGGRAETQY

V: TRBV4-1
CDR3: ASSQDPGINIQY

V: TRBV29-1
CDR3: SGSGTGELF

V: TRBV20-1
CDR3: SARAPAGLEAF

V: TRBV4-3
CDR3: ASSQDLTGAMYGYT

V: TRBV7-9
CDR3: ASSLLQDDTKY

V: TRBV27
CDR3: ASSGRVMNTEAF

V: TRBV7-2
CDR3: ASSAPLGGTSVTDTQY

V: TRBV6-5
CDR3: ASSYSGTGANVLT

V: TRBV4-1
CDR3: ASSHGGGRNTEAF

V: TRBV12-3/TRBV12-4
CDR3: AIGGYGYT

V: TRBV12-3/TRBV12-4
CDR3: ASNQRPQLPYGYT

V: TRBV7-9
CDR3: ASSETADGYNNQPQH

V: TRBV6-5
CDR3: ASSLRPGATNEKLF

V: TRBV11-2
CDR3: ASSFYSGGQETQY

V: TRBV5-1
CDR3: ASSSPEGSDSYNSPLH

V: TRBV6-2/TRBV6-3
CDR3: ASITGQGLRSNQPQH

V: TRBV20-1
CDR3: SASTANYRDSLLQT

V: TRBV10-3
CDR3: AISESGQGASLDEQY

V: TRBV12-3/TRBV12-4
CDR3: ASSLIHWDQPQH

V: TRBV12-3/TRBV12-4
CDR3: ASSSRVTYEQY

V: TRBV29-1
CDR3: SVEGDPRVETQY

V: TRBV6-2/TRBV6-3
CDR3: ASSPRGGAALDYEQY

V: TRBV10-2
CDR3: ASSDSFSLSEQY

V: TRBV29-1
CDR3: PRQGEHQETQY

V: TRBV7-3
CDR3: ASSLGYGVTDTQY

V: TRBV11-2
CDR3: ASSLLGTGHSPLH

V: TRBV4-1
CDR3: ASSQLGAEGYT

V: TRBV7-9
CDR3: ASSAGPQETQY

V: TRBV15
CDR3: ATSRTGGLPYEQY

V: TRBV29-1
CDR3: SDHREAGQPQH

V: TRBV20-1
CDR3: SARGPSSYNEQF

V: TRBV4-1
CDR3: ASSQDPGGGDEQY

V: TRBV20-1
CDR3: SAADGDRENTEAF

V: TRBV27
CDR3: ASSYFRGWNSPLH

V: TRBV28
CDR3: ASSPMTVSNTGELF

V: TRBV7-2
CDR3: ASSLTPKAGGRLETQY

V: TRBV29-1
CDR3: SVEISETANYGYT

V: TRBV6-2/TRBV6-3
CDR3: ASSYPLLVRNRDRRYNEQF

V: TRBV4-1
CDR3: ASSQVGGPYNEQF